This T cell receptor beta chain is drawn from a study of blood T cell repertoires in COVID-19. Study overall: Acute and convalescent COVID-19 samples came from the United States, Italy and Spain. Sources were T cells, B-cell-depleted T cells, or PBMCs; the material itself was cDNA or gDNA.

CDR1 GTSNPN and CDR2 SVGIG come from the germline V gene (reference sequence). This CDR3 has 13 residues. Trimming at V came to 3 bases and at J to 4 bases, leaving 3 bases not matched to a gene. Each participant's cohort was designated according to participant-reported clinical history. Authors' analysis steps: Reference gene primer amplification yielded estimated nucleated cell counts. Repertoires were generated with immunoSEQ multiplex PCR, while TCRdb's copy carries only in-frame clones and drops some. Clonal size and the V and J genes are those of that table, whereas D and trimming came from the DNA. The repertoire consists of about 270,000 clones, with 75% to 85% occurring once and the leading ten covering approximately 9%.

The sequencing sample was made of PBMCs or T cells enriched from blood (not recorded which). This receptor was identified in a woman in her 50s with acute COVID-19. V usage is TRBV30 and J usage is TRBJ2-5; 9 nucleotides agree with TRBD1. The CDR3 region has the DNA TGTGCCTGGAGCAACAGGGGGCGAGAGACCCAGTACTTC. Its protein product is CAWSNRGRETQYF.